This T cell receptor beta chain was identified during a study of tumor and adjacent non-tumor tissue in lung cancer. TCRbeta libraries were built with three rounds of nested PCR, modified from ARM-PCR. TCRdb recomputed calls from the multiplex PCR reads with MiXCR, one row per CDR3 protein. The sample consists of about 90,000 distinct CDR3 sequences, 65% to 80% of them appearing once. This CDR3 spans 16 amino acids. Germline lookup yields CDR1 MDHEN and CDR2 SYDVKM. No cell sorting was done before RNA was extracted from the tissue. The normal lung tissue was taken more than 3 cm from the tumor edge. To note about this clonotype: Its matching antigen is unknown. A much larger clonotype is one base distant, so this may be a read error.

Study results and limitations: Tumor tissue had significantly higher TCR diversity than normal lung. In normal lung, the top 100 clones were significantly more dominant than in tumor.

The V call is TRBV28, the J call TRBJ2-4; 8 nucleotides agree with TRBD1. The sequenced material came from distant non-tumor lung tissue. The TCR was taken from a woman in her fifties or sixties with non-small cell lung cancer. The CDR3 DNA sequence: TGTGCCAGCAGTCTTCAGGGGGCGACGGCCAGAAACATTCAGTACTTC. Protein product: CASSLQGATARNIQYF.